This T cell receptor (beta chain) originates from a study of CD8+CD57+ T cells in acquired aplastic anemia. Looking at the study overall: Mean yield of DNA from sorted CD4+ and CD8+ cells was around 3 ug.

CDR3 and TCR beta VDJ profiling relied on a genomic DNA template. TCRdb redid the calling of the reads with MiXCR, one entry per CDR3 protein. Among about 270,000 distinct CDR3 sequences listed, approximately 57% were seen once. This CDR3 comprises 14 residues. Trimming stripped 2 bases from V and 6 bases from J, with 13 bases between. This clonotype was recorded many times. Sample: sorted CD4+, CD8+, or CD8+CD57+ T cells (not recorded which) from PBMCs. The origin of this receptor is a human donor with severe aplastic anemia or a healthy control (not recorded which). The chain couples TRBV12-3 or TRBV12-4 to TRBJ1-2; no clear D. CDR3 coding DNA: TGTGCCAGCAGTTTACTTTCTGGGCTCCATGGCTACACCTTC. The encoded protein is CASSLLSGLHGYTF.